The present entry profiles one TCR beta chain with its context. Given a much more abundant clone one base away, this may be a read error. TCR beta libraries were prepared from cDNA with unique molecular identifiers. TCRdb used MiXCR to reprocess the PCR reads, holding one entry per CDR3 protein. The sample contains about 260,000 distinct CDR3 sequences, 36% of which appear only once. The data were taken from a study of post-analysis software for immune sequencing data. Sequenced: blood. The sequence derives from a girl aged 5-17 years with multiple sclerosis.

The CDR3 protein is CASSSGRSVGEQFF. CDR3 in DNA: TGTGCCAGCAGCTCGGGGAGGAGCGTCGGTGAGCAGTTCTTC. V is TRBV7-8 and J is TRBJ2-1; the D gene is possibly TRBD2 (6 bases). This CDR3 is 14 amino acids long. Germline assignment: CDR1 SGHVS and CDR2 FQNEAQ. Trimming shortened V by 4 bases and J by 9 bases, and 16 bases separated the two germline ends.